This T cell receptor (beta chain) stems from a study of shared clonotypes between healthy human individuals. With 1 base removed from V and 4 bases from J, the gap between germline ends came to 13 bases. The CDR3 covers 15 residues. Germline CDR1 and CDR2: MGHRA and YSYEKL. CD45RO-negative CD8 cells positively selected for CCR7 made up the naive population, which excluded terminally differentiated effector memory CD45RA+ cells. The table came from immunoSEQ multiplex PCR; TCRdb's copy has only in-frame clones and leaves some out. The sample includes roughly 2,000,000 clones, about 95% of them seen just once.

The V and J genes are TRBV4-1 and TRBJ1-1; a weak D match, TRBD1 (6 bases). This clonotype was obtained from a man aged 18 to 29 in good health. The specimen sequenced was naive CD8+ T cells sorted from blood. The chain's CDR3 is CASSQARGAATEAFF. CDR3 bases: TGCGCCAGCAGCCAAGCTCGGGGGGCTGCCACTGAAGCTTTCTTT.